The TCR beta chain described here comes from a study of shared clonotypes between healthy human individuals. Clones were sequenced by immunoSEQ multiplex PCR, and TCRdb holds only the in-frame ones, with some missing. The data hold about 2,200,000 clones, with approximately 94% observed a single time. CD8 cells regarded as naive lacked CD45RO, were positively chosen for CCR7, and omitted terminally differentiated effector memory CD45RA+ cells. V lost 0 bases, J lost 0 bases, and 8 bases lay in between. The CDR3 contains 16 residues. Germline lookup yields CDR1 MGHRA and CDR2 YSYEKL. This chain uses TRBV4-1 with TRBJ2-2, with no clear D. Sample: naive CD8+ T cells from PBMCs. This sequence originates from a man between 18 and 35 years old in good health. Some clones in this sample may be carry-over from other donors' samples. The CDR3: CASSQDQTANTGELFF. The CDR3 region has the DNA TGCGCCAGCAGCCAAGACCAGACCGCGAACACCGGGGAGCTGTTTTTT.